The TCR beta chain under discussion was sequenced for a study of blood T cell repertoires in COVID-19. The germline CDR1 and CDR2 sequences are SNHLY and FYNNEI. The CDR3 is 17 residues long. V lost 3 bases to trimming and J lost 0 bases; unmatched junction nucleotides: 9. TCRdb keeps only in-frame clones here, not all; method: immunoSEQ multiplex PCR. Of about 370,000 clones in the sample, 80% to 90% are singletons; the top ten hold under 4%. It was during active infection that Seattle patients were enrolled and then longitudinally followed. This clonotype originated in a woman between 25 and 40 years old with COVID-19, enrolled during active disease. Sequencing was done on a sample of peripheral blood. The chain carries TRBV2 and TRBJ2-5, with 8 bases fitting TRBD2. CDR3 coding DNA: TGTGCCAGCAGTGACGACGCGGGGGGCCCGTACCAAGAGACCCAGTACTTC. It translates to CASSDDAGGPYQETQYF.